This is a list of T cell receptor beta chains from one sample in a study of blood T cell repertoires in COVID-19. The repertoire was sequenced with immunoSEQ multiplex PCR; TCRdb's copy has only in-frame clones and lacks some. The table records over 85,000 clones, roughly four fifths of them present only once. Sequencing input: peripheral blood. These receptor sequences come from a woman between 55 and 75 years old with acute or convalescent COVID-19. Both conserved end residues are part of each CDR3. A D gene is named only where the DNA matches it firmly. The size of a clone is reported for some rows only, either as once, few or many, or as a class for expanded clones.

J gene,clone size,V gene,D gene,CDR3 protein,CDR3 DNA
TRBJ2-1,once,TRBV2,TRBD2,CASAPAGGVEFF,TGTGCCAGCGCCCCGGCGGGGGGAGTCGAGTTCTTC
TRBJ1-1,.,TRBV4-1,TRBD1,CASKTGALGPEAFF,TGCGCCAGCAAGACAGGGGCCCTGGGCCCTGAAGCTTTCTTT
TRBJ2-7,.,TRBV6-4,TRBD1,CASSDSNAGDRVDEQYF,TGTGCCAGCAGTGACTCGAACGCAGGGGACAGGGTCGACGAGCAGTACTTC
TRBJ1-4,.,TRBV30,TRBD1,CAWTSLFRTGGKLFF,TGTGCCTGGACTTCTCTCTTCCGGACAGGGGGAAAACTGTTTTTT
TRBJ2-5,.,TRBV2,.,CASSARGAGETQYF,TGTGCCAGCAGTGCTCGGGGGGCCGGGGAGACCCAGTACTTC
TRBJ1-5,few,TRBV7-2,.,CASSLGPGDQPQHF,TGTGCCAGCAGCTTAGGGCCAGGGGATCAGCCCCAGCATTTT
TRBJ1-1,.,TRBV6-5,.,CASSRLRVNTEAFF,TGTGCCAGCAGTCGTCTGAGGGTGAACACTGAAGCTTTCTTT
TRBJ2-7,.,TRBV7-2,.,CASSFGGVIVYEQYF,TGTGCCAGCAGCTTTGGCGGGGTGATCGTCTACGAGCAGTACTTC
TRBJ1-2,.,TRBV29-1,.,CSSASQGRWGYTF,TGCAGTTCCGCCTCACAGGGACGGTGGGGCTACACCTTC
TRBJ1-2,.,TRBV2,.,CASSLLQTNYGYTF,TGTGCCAGCTCACTCCTACAGACTAACTATGGCTACACCTTC
TRBJ2-1,.,TRBV4-1,.,CASSQVIATYNEQFF,TGCGCCAGCAGCCAAGTTATAGCCACCTACAATGAGCAGTTCTTC
TRBJ2-1,.,TRBV4-2,TRBD2,CASSQEGLAGGFEQFF,TGTGCCAGCAGCCAAGAGGGGCTAGCGGGGGGATTTGAGCAGTTCTTC
TRBJ2-3,.,TRBV7-3,.,CASSLLAGSADTQYF,TGTGCCAGCAGCTTGCTAGCTGGTAGCGCAGATACGCAGTATTTT
TRBJ1-1,few,TRBV29-1,.,CSVAPQRFF,TGCAGCGTGGCCCCTCAGAGGTTCTTT
TRBJ1-1,few,TRBV6-5,.,CASSFDRNTEAFF,TGTGCCAGCAGCTTCGACAGGAACACTGAAGCTTTCTTT